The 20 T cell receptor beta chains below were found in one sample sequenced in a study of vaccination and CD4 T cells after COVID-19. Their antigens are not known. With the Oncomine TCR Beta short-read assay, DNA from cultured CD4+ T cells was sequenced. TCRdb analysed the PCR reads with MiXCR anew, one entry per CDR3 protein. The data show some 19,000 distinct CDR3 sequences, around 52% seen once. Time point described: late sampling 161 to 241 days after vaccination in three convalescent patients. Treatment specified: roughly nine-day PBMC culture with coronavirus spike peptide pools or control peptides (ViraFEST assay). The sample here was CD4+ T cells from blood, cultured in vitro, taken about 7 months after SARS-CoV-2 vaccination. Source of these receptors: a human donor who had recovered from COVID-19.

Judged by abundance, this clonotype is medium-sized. The CDR3 sequence: CSARLIGTDTQYF. In DNA form, the CDR3 reads TGCAGTGCTAGACTGATAGGCACAGATACGCAGTATTTT. J is TRBJ2-3 and V is TRBV20-1; D not certain. Trimming took 2 bases from V and 1 from J, leaving 7 bases between them. Germline V gene data show CDR1 as DFQATT and CDR2 as SNEGSKA (reference sequence). This CDR3 comprises 13 residues.

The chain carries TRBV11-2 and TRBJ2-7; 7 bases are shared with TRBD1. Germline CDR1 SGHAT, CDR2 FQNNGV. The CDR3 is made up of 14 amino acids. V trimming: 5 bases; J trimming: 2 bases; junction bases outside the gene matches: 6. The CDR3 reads CASSAGTATYEQYF. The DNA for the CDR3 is TGTGCCAGCAGCGCCGGGACAGCCACCTACGAGCAGTACTTC.

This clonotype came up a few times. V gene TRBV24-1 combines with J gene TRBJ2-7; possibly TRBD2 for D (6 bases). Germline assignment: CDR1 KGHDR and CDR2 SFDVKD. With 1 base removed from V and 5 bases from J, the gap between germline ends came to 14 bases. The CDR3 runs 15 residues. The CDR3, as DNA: TGTGCCACCAGTGATTTTAGCGGCGGCGCGGACGAGCAGTACTTC. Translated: CATSDFSGGADEQYF.

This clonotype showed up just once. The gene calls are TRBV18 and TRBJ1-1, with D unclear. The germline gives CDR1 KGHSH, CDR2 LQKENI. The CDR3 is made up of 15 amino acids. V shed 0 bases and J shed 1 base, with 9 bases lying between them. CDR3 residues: CASSPPAQWNTEAFF. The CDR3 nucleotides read TGTGCCAGCTCACCACCGGCACAGTGGAACACTGAAGCTTTCTTT. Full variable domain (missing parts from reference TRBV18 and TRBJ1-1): NAGVMQNPRHLVRRRGQEARLRCSPMKGHSHVYWYRQLPEEGLKFMVYLQKENIIDESGMPKERFSAEFPKEGPSILRIQQVVRGDSAAYFCASSPPAQWNTEAFFGQGTRLTVV.

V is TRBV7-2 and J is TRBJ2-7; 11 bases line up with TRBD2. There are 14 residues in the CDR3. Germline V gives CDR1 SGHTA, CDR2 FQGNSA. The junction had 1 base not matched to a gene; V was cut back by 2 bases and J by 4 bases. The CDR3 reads CASSLRLAGYEQYF. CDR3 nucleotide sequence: TGTGCCAGCAGCTTAAGACTAGCGGGATACGAGCAGTACTTC.

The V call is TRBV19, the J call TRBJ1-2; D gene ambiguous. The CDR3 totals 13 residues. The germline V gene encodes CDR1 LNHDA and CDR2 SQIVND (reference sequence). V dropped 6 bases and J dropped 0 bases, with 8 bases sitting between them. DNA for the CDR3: TGTGCCAGTAGGTTGATCCCTAACTATGGCTACACCTTC. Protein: CASRLIPNYGYTF.

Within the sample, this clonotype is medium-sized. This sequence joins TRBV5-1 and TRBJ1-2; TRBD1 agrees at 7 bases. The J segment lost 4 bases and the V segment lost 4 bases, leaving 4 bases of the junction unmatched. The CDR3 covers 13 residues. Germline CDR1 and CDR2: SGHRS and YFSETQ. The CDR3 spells CASSQDRIYGYTF. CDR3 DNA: TGCGCCAGCAGCCAGGACAGGATCTATGGCTACACCTTC. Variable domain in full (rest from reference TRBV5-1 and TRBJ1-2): KAGVTQTPRYLIKTRGQQVTLSCSPISGHRSVSWYQQTPGQGLQFLFEYFSETQRNKGNFPGRFSGRQFSNSRSEMNVSTLELGDSALYLCASSQDRIYGYTFGSGTRLTVV.

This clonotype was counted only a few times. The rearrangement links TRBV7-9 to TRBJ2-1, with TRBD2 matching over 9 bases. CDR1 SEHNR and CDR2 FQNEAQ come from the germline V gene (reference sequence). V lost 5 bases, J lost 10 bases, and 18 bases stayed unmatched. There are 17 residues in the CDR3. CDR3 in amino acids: CASSPTGVSGSRGEQFF. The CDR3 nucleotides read TGTGCCAGCAGCCCGACGGGGGTTAGCGGGAGCCGCGGAGAGCAGTTCTTC. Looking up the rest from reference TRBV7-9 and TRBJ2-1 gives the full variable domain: DTGVSQNPRHKITKRGQNVTFRCDPISEHNRLYWYRQTLGQGPEFLTYFQNEAQLEKSRLLSDRFSAERPKGSFSTLEIQRTEQGDSAMYLCASSPTGVSGSRGEQFFGPGTRLTVL.

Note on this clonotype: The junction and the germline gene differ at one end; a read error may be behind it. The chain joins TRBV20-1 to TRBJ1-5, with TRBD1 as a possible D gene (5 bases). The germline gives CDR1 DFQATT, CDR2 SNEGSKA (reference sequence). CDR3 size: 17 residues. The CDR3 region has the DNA TGCAGTGCTGGAGACTCGGGACGCAGGTCCCCTAATCAGCCCCAGCATTTT. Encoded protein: CSAGDSGRRSPNQPQHF.

This CDR3 reads CSARGGLAGDPYNEQFF. The CDR3 nucleotides read TGCAGTGCTAGAGGGGGACTAGCGGGTGATCCCTACAATGAGCAGTTCTTC. The chain employs TRBV20-1 and TRBJ2-1; TRBD2 agrees at 12 bases. V lost 1 base to trimming and J lost 2 bases; unmatched junction nucleotides: 6. CDR3 length equals 17 residues. Germline V gives CDR1 DFQATT, CDR2 SNEGSKA (reference sequence).

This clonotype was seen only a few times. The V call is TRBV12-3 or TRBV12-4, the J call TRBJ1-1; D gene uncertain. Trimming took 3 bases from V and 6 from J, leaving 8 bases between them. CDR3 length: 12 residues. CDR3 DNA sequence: TGTGCCAGCAGTTTTAGAGTCGCTGAAGCTTTCTTT. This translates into CASSFRVAEAFF.

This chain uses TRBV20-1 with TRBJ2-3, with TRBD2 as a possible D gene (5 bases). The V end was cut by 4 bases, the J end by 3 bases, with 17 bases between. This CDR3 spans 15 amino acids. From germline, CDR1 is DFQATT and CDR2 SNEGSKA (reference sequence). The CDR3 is CSATSLGRVTDTQYF. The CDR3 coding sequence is TGCAGTGCTACTTCTTTGGGGAGAGTTACAGATACGCAGTATTTT.

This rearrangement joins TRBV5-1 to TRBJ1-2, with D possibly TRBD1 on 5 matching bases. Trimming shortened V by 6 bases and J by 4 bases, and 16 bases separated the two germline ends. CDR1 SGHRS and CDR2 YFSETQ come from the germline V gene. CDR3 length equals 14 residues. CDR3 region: CASTGRPGTYGYTF. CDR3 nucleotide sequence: TGCGCCAGCACCGGAAGACCGGGGACCTATGGCTACACCTTC.

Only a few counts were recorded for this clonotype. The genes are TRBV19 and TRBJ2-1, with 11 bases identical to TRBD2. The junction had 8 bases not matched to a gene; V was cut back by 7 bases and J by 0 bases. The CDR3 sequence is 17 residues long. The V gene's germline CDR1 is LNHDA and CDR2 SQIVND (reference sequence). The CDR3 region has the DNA TGTGCCAGTATGGGGCTAGCGGGGGGAAACTCCTACAATGAGCAGTTCTTC. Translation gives CASMGLAGGNSYNEQFF.

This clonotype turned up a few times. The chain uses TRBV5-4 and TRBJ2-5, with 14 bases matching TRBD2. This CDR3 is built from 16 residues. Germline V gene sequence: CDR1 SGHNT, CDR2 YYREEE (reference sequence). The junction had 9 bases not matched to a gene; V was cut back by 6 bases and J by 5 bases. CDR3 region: CASTGTSGRGRETQYF. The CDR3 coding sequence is TGTGCCAGCACCGGGACTAGCGGGAGAGGACGCGAGACCCAGTACTTC.

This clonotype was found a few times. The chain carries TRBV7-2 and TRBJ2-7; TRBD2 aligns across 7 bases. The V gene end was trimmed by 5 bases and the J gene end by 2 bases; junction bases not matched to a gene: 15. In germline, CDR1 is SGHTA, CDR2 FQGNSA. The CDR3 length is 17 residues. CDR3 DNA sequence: TGTGCCAGCAGCCCGAGAGGTCGAGGACTAGGGACCTACGAGCAGTACTTC. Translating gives CASSPRGRGLGTYEQYF.

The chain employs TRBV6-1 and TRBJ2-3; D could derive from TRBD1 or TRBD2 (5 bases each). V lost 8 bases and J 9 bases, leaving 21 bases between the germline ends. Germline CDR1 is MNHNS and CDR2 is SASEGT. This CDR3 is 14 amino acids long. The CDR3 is CASSGMGTGRTQYF. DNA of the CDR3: TGTGCCAGCTCCGGAATGGGGACCGGAAGGACGCAGTATTTT.

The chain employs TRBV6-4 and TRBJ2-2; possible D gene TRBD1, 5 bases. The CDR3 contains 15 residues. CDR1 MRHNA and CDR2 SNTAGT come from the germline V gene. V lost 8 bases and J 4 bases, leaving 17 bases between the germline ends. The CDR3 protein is CASLLGVSSTGELFF. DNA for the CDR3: TGTGCCAGCTTGCTAGGGGTTTCATCCACCGGGGAGCTGTTTTTT.

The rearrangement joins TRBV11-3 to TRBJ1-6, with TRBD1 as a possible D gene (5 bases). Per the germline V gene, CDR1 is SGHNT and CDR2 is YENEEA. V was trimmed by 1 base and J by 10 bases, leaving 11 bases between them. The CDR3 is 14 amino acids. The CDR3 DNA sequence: TGTGCCAGCAGCTTAGGCCGTGCAGGGTCACCCCTCCACTTT. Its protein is CASSLGRAGSPLHF.

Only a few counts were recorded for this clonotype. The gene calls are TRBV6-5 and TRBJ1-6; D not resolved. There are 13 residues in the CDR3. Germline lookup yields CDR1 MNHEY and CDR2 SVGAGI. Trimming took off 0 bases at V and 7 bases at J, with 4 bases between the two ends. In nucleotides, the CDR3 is TGTGCCAGCAGTTACTCTGCCAATTCACCCCTCCACTTT. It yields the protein CASSYSANSPLHF.